The entry below describes one TCR beta chain. Its antigen is still unknown. Within the ViraFEST assay, antigen-specific CD4+ T cells underwent expansion with viral peptide pools prior to sequencing. CD4+ T cells were isolated after around ten days of culture. SARS-CoV-2 infection was confirmed by PCR in the person between March and December 2020. HIV-1 Nef peptide pool stimulation served as negative control. Clones were sequenced by immunoSEQ multiplex PCR, and TCRdb holds only the in-frame ones, with some missing. The sample lists 60,000 to 75,000 clones; 73% were seen once. This specimen belongs to a study of vaccination effects on CD4 cells after COVID-19. Across the study: Either the BNT162b2 or mRNA-1273 vaccine was given to participants in two doses. Two convalescent donors provided samples 16 days and one week before vaccination.

Here the sequenced sample was CD4+ T cells from PBMCs cultured with HIV peptides, taken before COVID-19 vaccination. Sample subset: HIV-1 Nef peptide pool negative control/reference culture. The TCR sequence derives from a human donor who had a prior SARS-CoV-2 infection.

The chain's CDR3 is CASTTGIEPQHF. Here the CDR3 DNA reads TGTGCCAGCACTACCGGGATTGAGCCCCAGCATTTT. The chain joins TRBV27 to TRBJ1-5; no reliable D call. The germline CDR1 and CDR2 sequences are MNHEY and SMNVEV (reference sequence). V was shortened by 7 bases and J by 8 bases, with 12 bases between the two germline ends. This CDR3 region has 12 residues.